This T cell receptor (beta chain) was sequenced for a study of T cell responses to AZD1222 COVID-19 vaccine. Study overall: Pooled together were second doses at about 4 or about 12 weeks. Study results and limitations: The number of AZD1222 recipients seropositive at baseline was only five to seven. Nearly half of spike-specific TCRs reportedly target variant regions that are unmutated in the B.1.351 and B.1.1.7 variants.

Note on this clone: Its antigen is currently unknown.

Losses at the gene ends were 2 bases for V and 3 bases for J; bases not matched to a gene: 5. CDR3 size: 15 residues. Germline CDR1 reads SGHVS; CDR2 reads FQNEAQ. TCRdb's table, derived via immunoSEQ multiplex PCR, lists solely in-frame clones and lacks some. Of around 70,000 clones listed, about three quarters are singletons. The TCR was taken from an adult in good health. The rearrangement links TRBV7-8 to TRBJ2-3; TRBD1 matches 7 bases. This material consisted of peripheral blood, taken on day 0 of AZD1222 vaccination. This CDR3 is CASSLSGQKTDTQYF. The DNA of the CDR3 is TGTGCCAGCAGCTTATCGGGACAGAAGACAGATACGCAGTATTTT.